This T cell receptor (beta chain) came from a study of blood T cell repertoires in COVID-19. CDR1 is LGHDT and CDR2 is YNNKEL in the germline V gene (reference sequence). The V and J ends lost 5 bases and 1 base, in that order; junction bases with no gene match: 5. The length of the CDR3 is 17 residues. As handled by the study authors: For nucleated cells, counts were estimated from reference gene primer amplification. Clones were sequenced by immunoSEQ multiplex PCR, and TCRdb holds only the in-frame ones, with some missing. The DNA was the basis for D and trimming; V, J and clone size are from that table. The profile covers tens of thousands of clones, with 87% appearing a single time and 5.4% taken by the ten largest. This clone was seen more than once but under ten times.

The V call is TRBV3-1 (or the pseudogene TRBV3-2), the J call TRBJ2-3; 14 bases are shared with TRBD2. The sequence was collected from a man in his 60s with acute or convalescent COVID-19. Sample: peripheral blood. The CDR3 region has the DNA TGTGCCAGCAGCAATGGACTAGCGGGGGGCGGCACAGATACGCAGTATTTT. It translates to CASSNGLAGGGTDTQYF.